Presented here are 31 T cell receptor beta chains from one specimen sequenced in a study of pediatric ulcerative colitis. Libraries were prepared by immunoSEQ multiplex PCR; TCRdb keeps only in-frame clonotypes and omits some of them. The table lists about 60,000 clones, around 87% of them singletons. The sequencing sample was made of blood. These receptors all come from a boy aged 5 to 17 who was a control in a study of pediatric ulcerative colitis.

This clone has only a few counts. V gene TRBV11-2 combines with J gene TRBJ1-5, with TRBD1 matching over 11 bases. V was clipped by 5 bases and J by 9 bases; unmatched bases: 6. From germline, CDR1 is SGHAT and CDR2 FQNNGV. This CDR3 contains 14 residues. In nucleotides, the CDR3 is TGTGCCAGCAGCGGAGGACAGGGGGCCTCGCCCCAGCATTTT. As protein: CASSGGQGASPQHF.

The rearrangement uses TRBV11-2 and TRBJ2-3, with D maybe TRBD1 (5 bases). The CDR3 covers 15 residues. Deletions cut 5 bases from V and 0 bases from J, with 12 bases between. Per germline, CDR1 SGHAT and CDR2 FQNNGV. CDR3 region: CASSTRTTSTDTQYF. The DNA for the CDR3 is TGTGCCAGCAGCACCCGGACAACAAGCACAGATACGCAGTATTTT.

The chain has TRBV6-4 and TRBJ2-7, with TRBD1 identical over 7 bases. Germline CDR1 reads MRHNA; CDR2 reads SNTAGT. V shed 5 bases, J shed 1 base, and the junction held 2 bases outside the gene matches. The CDR3 consists of 13 residues. The CDR3 sequence is CASSQDRSYEQYF. In DNA, the CDR3 is TGTGCCAGCAGTCAGGACAGGTCCTACGAGCAGTACTTC.

The genes are TRBV5-1 and TRBJ2-1; 7 bases map to TRBD1. The V gene end was trimmed by 3 bases and the J gene end by 6 bases; junction bases not matched to a gene: 3. CDR3 length: 13 amino acids. Germline V lookup: CDR1 SGHRS, CDR2 YFSETQ. CDR3 region: CASSSQGVNEQFF. The CDR3 DNA is TGCGCCAGCAGCTCGCAGGGGGTCAATGAGCAGTTCTTC.

The chain couples TRBV6-1 to TRBJ2-3; D is uncertain. This CDR3 has 13 amino acids. V lost 4 bases, J lost 2 bases, and 7 bases lay in between. Germline CDR1 MNHNS, CDR2 SASEGT. Here the CDR3 DNA reads TGTGCCAGCAGTGTGCCAGTCACAGATACGCAGTATTTT. It encodes CASSVPVTDTQYF.

This chain links TRBV7-8 with TRBJ2-5; D is undetermined. CDR1 and CDR2 from the germline V gene are SGHVS and FQNEAQ. Trimming pared 5 bases from V and 1 base from J, leaving 17 bases between. CDR3 length: 16 amino acids. The CDR3 nucleotides are TGTGCCAGCAGCCCCATCGGGCCCCGTACCCAAGAGACCCAGTACTTC. This codes for CASSPIGPRTQETQYF.

This clone was counted once. The CDR3 sequence: CASSEGGDEQFF. DNA for the CDR3: TGTGCCAGCAGTGAGGGAGGGGATGAGCAGTTCTTC. The V gene is TRBV6-1, the J gene TRBJ2-1; TRBD2 matches at 7 bases. CDR3 length equals 12 residues. V lost 3 bases, J lost 8 bases, and 1 base stayed unmatched. Germline assignment: CDR1 MNHNS and CDR2 SASEGT.

The J gene is TRBJ2-7, the V gene TRBV7-9; D is perhaps TRBD2 (5 bases). V was clipped by 6 bases and J by 3 bases, with 15 bases between them. The CDR3 length is 14 residues. Germline V lookup: CDR1 SEHNR, CDR2 FQNEAQ (reference sequence). The DNA of the CDR3 is TGTGCCAGCAGAAAAGGAGGACGGCTCTACGAGCAGTACTTC. Encoded protein: CASRKGGRLYEQYF.

This chain links TRBV7-2 with TRBJ1-5, with 8 nucleotides matching TRBD1. CDR3 length equals 14 residues. The V gene end was trimmed by 5 bases and the J gene end by 6 bases; junction bases not matched to a gene: 6. Germline lookup yields CDR1 SGHTA and CDR2 FQGNSA. The CDR3 is CASSRQGKGQPQHF. The CDR3 DNA sequence: TGTGCCAGCAGCCGACAGGGGAAGGGTCAGCCCCAGCATTTT.

This rearrangement joins TRBV2 to TRBJ2-1; possibly TRBD1 or TRBD2 for D (5 bases each). Germline V lookup: CDR1 SNHLY, CDR2 FYNNEI. CDR3 length equals 15 residues. Deletions cut 6 bases from V and 3 bases from J, with 15 bases between. The CDR3 nucleotides are TGTGCCAGCAGCGCCTCGGGAAGGGGCTACAATGAGCAGTTCTTC. Amino acids: CASSASGRGYNEQFF.

This rearrangement joins TRBV7-9 to TRBJ2-7, with TRBD1 as a possible D gene (5 bases). CDR3 length equals 17 residues. In germline, CDR1 is SEHNR, CDR2 FQNEAQ (reference sequence). V shed 5 bases and J shed 4 bases, with 24 bases lying between them. The CDR3 DNA sequence: TGTGCCAGCAGCCCACGGGTAAGCACAGGTCCAGTTTACGAGCAGTACTTC. It yields the protein CASSPRVSTGPVYEQYF.

This chain connects TRBV2 to TRBJ2-4, with D possibly called TRBD1 or TRBD2 (5 bases each). From germline, CDR1 is SNHLY and CDR2 FYNNEI. This CDR3 is built from 14 residues. V dropped 3 bases and J dropped 0 bases, with 6 bases sitting between them. CDR3 region: CASSEGVAKNIQYF. The CDR3 nucleotides are TGTGCCAGCAGTGAGGGGGTAGCCAAAAACATTCAGTACTTC.

J is TRBJ2-1 and V is TRBV11-2; 10 bases align to TRBD2. Germline V gene data show CDR1 as SGHAT and CDR2 as FQNNGV. V trimming: 2 bases; J trimming: 8 bases; junction bases outside the gene matches: 12. The CDR3 totals 17 residues. CDR3 nucleotide sequence: TGTGCCAGCAGCTTAAGGCCAGCGGGAGGGCCCAGGGATGAGCAGTTCTTC. Encoded protein: CASSLRPAGGPRDEQFF.

The chain recombines TRBV7-9 with TRBJ2-2; D remains ambiguous. The CDR3 sequence is 15 residues long. V was cut by 2 bases and J by 3 bases, with 10 bases left in between. Germline lookup yields CDR1 SEHNR and CDR2 FQNEAQ (reference sequence). CDR3 in DNA: TGTGCCAGCAGCTTACTCCGCTTTCACACCGGGGAGCTGTTTTTT. Its protein is CASSLLRFHTGELFF.

This chain links TRBV18 with TRBJ1-2; D is possibly TRBD1 (5 bases). Germline CDR1 KGHSH, CDR2 LQKENI. The CDR3 length is 15 residues. V was clipped by 6 bases and J by 2 bases, with 16 bases between them. CDR3 in DNA: TGTGCCAGCTCTCGGGGGGTAGCCGAAAACTATGGCTACACCTTC. Its translation is CASSRGVAENYGYTF. The entire variable domain, with the rest obtained from reference TRBV18 and TRBJ1-2, is as follows: NAGVMQNPRHLVRRRGQEARLRCSPMKGHSHVYWYRQLPEEGLKFMVYLQKENIIDESGMPKERFSAEFPKEGPSILRIQQVVRGDSAAYFCASSRGVAENYGYTFGSGTRLTVV.

The genes are TRBV5-1 and TRBJ1-3, with unresolved D. This CDR3 spans 16 amino acids. V gave up 1 base and J gave up 4 bases, with 15 bases separating them. Germline V gene data show CDR1 as SGHRS and CDR2 as YFSETQ. The CDR3 DNA reads TGCGCCAGCAGCTTGTCGGTTCCGAGCGACGGAAACACCATATATTTT. The encoded protein is CASSLSVPSDGNTIYF.

This sequence joins TRBV4-1 and TRBJ2-5, with D unresolved. V gave up 0 bases and J gave up 13 bases, with 18 bases separating them. CDR3 size: 14 residues. From germline, CDR1 is MGHRA and CDR2 YSYEKL. This CDR3 is CASSQEDEPIPPYF. CDR3 in DNA: TGCGCCAGCAGCCAAGAGGACGAACCAATACCCCCGTACTTC.

CDR3 sequence reads: CASSQTTGLLAKNIQYF. Here the CDR3 DNA reads TGCGCCAGCAGCCAGACAACGGGTCTCCTAGCCAAAAACATTCAGTACTTC. The genes are TRBV4-1 and TRBJ2-4; no clear D gene. Deletions cut 3 bases from V and 0 bases from J, with 15 bases between. Germline V gene lookup returns CDR1 MGHRA and CDR2 YSYEKL. The CDR3 has 17 residues.

The chain joins TRBV10-1 to TRBJ1-4; 11 nucleotides match TRBD1. Germline V gives CDR1 WNHNN, CDR2 SYGVQD (reference sequence). V was clipped by 0 bases and J by 7 bases; unmatched bases: 1. The CDR3 contains 15 residues. Written as DNA, the CDR3 is TGCGCCAGCAGTGAGTCCGGGACAGGGGGTGAAAAACTGTTTTTT. Protein product: CASSESGTGGEKLFF.

The rearrangement uses TRBV27 and TRBJ2-7; 7 bases agree with TRBD2. The CDR3 runs 16 residues. The trim removed 3 bases at V and 1 base at J, leaving 9 bases unmatched. The germline V gene has CDR1 MNHEY and CDR2 SMNVEV (reference sequence). CDR3 sequence reads: CASSFSGGRRSYEQYF. The CDR3 DNA is TGTGCCAGCAGTTTCTCGGGGGGTCGTCGGTCCTACGAGCAGTACTTC.

The chain has TRBV28 and TRBJ1-5; TRBD1 agrees at 10 bases. V trimming: 4 bases; J trimming: 1 base; junction bases outside the gene matches: 1. CDR1 is MDHEN, CDR2 SYDVKM, per germline. This CDR3 contains 15 residues. In DNA, the CDR3 is TGTGCCAGCAGTTGGGACAGGGGAAGCAATCAGCCCCAGCATTTT. It is translated as CASSWDRGSNQPQHF.

The chain has TRBV7-3 and TRBJ2-1; D remains unclear. Between the trimmed V and J ends, which lost 1 base and 4 bases, there was a span of 5 bases. There are 13 residues in the CDR3. CDR1 SGHTA and CDR2 FQGTGA come from the germline V gene. Here the CDR3 DNA reads TGTGCCAGCAGCTTAAATAGGTACAATGAGCAGTTCTTC. Protein product: CASSLNRYNEQFF.

The gene calls are TRBV15 and TRBJ2-1, with 7 bases lining up with TRBD1. The CDR3 length is 16 residues. Germline V gene data show CDR1 as LNHNV and CDR2 as YYDKDF (reference sequence). Trimming cost V 5 bases and J 0 bases; bases outside gene matches: 7. The DNA for the CDR3 is TGTGCCACCAGCCGACCGGGACAGAGCTCCTACAATGAGCAGTTCTTC. As protein: CATSRPGQSSYNEQFF.

This sequence joins TRBV2 and TRBJ1-2, with D unclear. The CDR3 extends over 14 amino acids. V lost 3 bases and J lost 3, with 11 bases in between. Germline-derived CDR1 and CDR2 are SNHLY and FYNNEI. In nucleotides, the CDR3 is TGTGCCAGCAGTGAGTTTCGAACCGACTATGGCTACACCTTC. This codes for CASSEFRTDYGYTF.

This chain joins TRBV19 and TRBJ2-7; no clear D. V was pared by 1 base and J by 4 bases, with 5 bases between. CDR1 is LNHDA, CDR2 SQIVND, per germline (reference sequence). There are 12 residues in the CDR3. The CDR3 region is CASSIGGYEQYF. CDR3 DNA sequence: TGTGCCAGTAGTATAGGTGGGTACGAGCAGTACTTC.

The rearrangement joins TRBV5-4 to TRBJ1-2, with TRBD1 matching over 8 bases. The germline V gene encodes CDR1 SGHNT and CDR2 YYREEE (reference sequence). V dropped 0 bases and J dropped 6; count of bases not matched to a gene: 16. This CDR3 comprises 18 residues. CDR3 sequence: CASSLGRAGGSTYHGYTF. Written as DNA, the CDR3 is TGTGCCAGCAGCTTGGGACGGGCAGGGGGCTCGACCTATCATGGCTACACCTTC. The full variable domain, rest sourced from reference TRBV5-4 and TRBJ1-2, is ETGVTQSPTHLIKTRGQQVTLRCSSQSGHNTVSWYQQALGQGPQFIFQYYREEENGRGNFPPRFSGLQFPNYSSELNVNALELDDSALYLCASSLGRAGGSTYHGYTFGSGTRLTVV.

The rearrangement joins TRBV2 to TRBJ2-7, with a weak D call TRBD2 (6 bases). The CDR3 has 16 amino acids. Germline lookup yields CDR1 SNHLY and CDR2 FYNNEI. With 6 bases removed from V and 4 bases from J, the gap between germline ends came to 22 bases. In DNA, the CDR3 is TGTGCCAGCAGGCCTCCGGGACTCTCAAGGGATTACGAGCAGTACTTC. Encoded protein: CASRPPGLSRDYEQYF.

The CDR3 region is CASTQRGSSNTGELFF. In DNA, the CDR3 is TGTGCCAGCACCCAGCGGGGCAGCTCGAACACCGGGGAGCTGTTTTTT. V is TRBV5-5 and J is TRBJ2-2; 7 bases agree with TRBD2. CDR1 and CDR2 from the germline V gene are SGHKS and YYEKEE (reference sequence). This CDR3 comprises 16 residues. Unmatched junction bases numbered 8, after V lost 6 bases and J lost 0 bases.

This chain connects TRBV15 to TRBJ1-5, with 8 bases fitting TRBD1. Unmatched junction bases numbered 4, after V lost 1 base and J lost 5 bases. The CDR3 is 15 amino acids. Germline CDR1 reads LNHNV; CDR2 reads YYDKDF (reference sequence). The CDR3 region has the DNA TGTGCCACCAGCAGAGGACAGGGGAAGGATCAGCCCCAGCATTTT. Its translation: CATSRGQGKDQPQHF.

The rearrangement uses TRBV19 and TRBJ2-1; TRBD2 matches at 9 bases. The CDR3 contains 15 residues. Per the germline V gene, CDR1 is LNHDA and CDR2 is SQIVND (reference sequence). V shed 7 bases, J shed 4 bases, and the junction held 8 bases outside the gene matches. This chain's CDR3 is CASIESGGHYNEQFF. The CDR3 DNA reads TGTGCCAGTATTGAGAGCGGGGGGCATTACAATGAGCAGTTCTTC.

The V call is TRBV4-3, the J call TRBJ1-2; tentative D call: TRBD1 (6 bases). Germline CDR1 is LGHNA and CDR2 is YSLEER. This CDR3 comprises 16 residues. The ends were cut back, 0 bases at V and 6 bases at J, with 17 bases in the middle. CDR3 sequence: CASSQDRGASPHGYTF. The CDR3 region has the DNA TGCGCCAGCAGCCAAGATCGGGGGGCCTCCCCCCATGGCTACACCTTC.